The rows below give T cell receptor beta chains drawn from one sample of a study of blood T cell repertoires in COVID-19. Sequenced by immunoSEQ multiplex PCR; TCRdb stores in-frame clones only, minus some. Here the sample spans tens of thousands of clones, over 75% being singletons. Sequences were obtained from peripheral blood. These receptors originate from a man at least 80 years old with acute or convalescent COVID-19. Each CDR3 is given with its conserved first and last residue. Fields, in order: clone size, D gene, J gene, V gene, CDR3 protein, CDR3 DNA. The D gene is left open where the match is weak. Rows give clone size only sometimes, using once, few, many, or a class for an expanded clone.

clone_size: NA
d_call: NA
j_call: TRBJ2-7
v_call: TRBV7-2
cdr3_aa: CASSSTGLAPYEQYF
cdr3_nt: TGTGCCAGCAGCTCAACGGGACTTGCCCCCTACGAGCAGTACTTC

clone_size: NA
d_call: NA
j_call: TRBJ1-4
v_call: TRBV5-6
cdr3_aa: CASSRRGEEKLFF
cdr3_nt: TGTGCCAGCAGTCGCAGGGGAGAGGAAAAACTGTTTTTT

clone_size: NA
d_call: TRBD1
j_call: TRBJ1-6
v_call: TRBV7-6
cdr3_aa: CASSENRGSSPLHF
cdr3_nt: TGTGCCAGCAGCGAGAACAGGGGAAGCTCACCCCTCCACTTT

clone_size: NA
d_call: TRBD1
j_call: TRBJ1-1
v_call: TRBV28
cdr3_aa: CASSSTGGENTEAFF
cdr3_nt: TGTGCCAGCAGTTCGACAGGGGGCGAGAACACTGAAGCTTTCTTT

clone_size: NA
d_call: TRBD1
j_call: TRBJ2-5
v_call: TRBV11-3
cdr3_aa: CASSHTGGAGTQYF
cdr3_nt: TGTGCCAGCAGCCACACAGGGGGCGCAGGGACCCAGTACTTC

clone_size: NA
d_call: NA
j_call: TRBJ1-5
v_call: TRBV6-5
cdr3_aa: CASAGVSGQPQHF
cdr3_nt: TGTGCCAGTGCAGGGGTGTCTGGCCAGCCCCAGCATTTT

clone_size: few
d_call: TRBD2
j_call: TRBJ2-2
v_call: TRBV30
cdr3_aa: CAWSGTSPGELFF
cdr3_nt: TGTGCCTGGAGTGGGACTAGCCCCGGGGAGCTGTTTTTT

clone_size: NA
d_call: TRBD1
j_call: TRBJ2-5
v_call: TRBV3-1/TRBV3-2
cdr3_aa: CASKDRVPQETQYF
cdr3_nt: TGTGCCAGCAAGGACAGGGTCCCCCAAGAGACCCAGTACTTC

clone_size: NA
d_call: NA
j_call: TRBJ1-1
v_call: TRBV28
cdr3_aa: CATRPDTEAFF
cdr3_nt: TGTGCCACCAGGCCGGACACTGAAGCTTTCTTT

clone_size: NA
d_call: NA
j_call: TRBJ1-5
v_call: TRBV2
cdr3_aa: CASSAEQGGNQPQHF
cdr3_nt: TGTGCCAGCAGTGCGGAACAGGGTGGCAATCAGCCCCAGCATTTT

clone_size: NA
d_call: TRBD1
j_call: TRBJ1-2
v_call: TRBV11-2
cdr3_aa: CASSSGGENYGYTF
cdr3_nt: TGTGCCAGCAGCTCAGGGGGCGAGAACTATGGCTACACCTTC

clone_size: NA
d_call: NA
j_call: TRBJ1-1
v_call: TRBV19
cdr3_aa: CASSIVGAGNTEAFF
cdr3_nt: TGTGCCAGTAGTATAGTGGGGGCTGGGAACACTGAAGCTTTCTTT

clone_size: NA
d_call: TRBD1
j_call: TRBJ2-3
v_call: TRBV19
cdr3_aa: CASSMSATGLYTDTQYF
cdr3_nt: TGTGCCAGTAGTATGTCGGCGACAGGGTTATACACAGATACGCAGTATTTT

clone_size: NA
d_call: TRBD1
j_call: TRBJ2-7
v_call: TRBV27
cdr3_aa: CASSLTPGQGGLYEQYF
cdr3_nt: TGTGCCAGCAGTCTAACGCCCGGACAGGGGGGACTCTACGAGCAGTACTTC

clone_size: NA
d_call: TRBD1
j_call: TRBJ1-6
v_call: TRBV19
cdr3_aa: CASSSGQGGSPLHF
cdr3_nt: TGTGCCAGTAGTTCGGGACAGGGCGGTTCACCCCTCCACTTT

clone_size: NA
d_call: NA
j_call: TRBJ1-2
v_call: TRBV3-1/TRBV3-2
cdr3_aa: CASSQGTAYGYTF
cdr3_nt: TGTGCCAGCAGCCAAGGGACAGCTTATGGCTACACCTTC

clone_size: once
d_call: NA
j_call: TRBJ2-7
v_call: TRBV5-1
cdr3_aa: CASSPGTDSYEQYF
cdr3_nt: TGCGCCAGCAGCCCCGGGACTGACTCCTACGAGCAGTACTTC

clone_size: NA
d_call: TRBD2
j_call: TRBJ2-6
v_call: TRBV27
cdr3_aa: CASSLNGGASGANVLTF
cdr3_nt: TGTGCCAGCAGTTTGAACGGGGGGGCTTCTGGGGCCAACGTCCTGACTTTC

clone_size: once
d_call: NA
j_call: TRBJ1-1
v_call: TRBV2
cdr3_aa: CASSEGASANTEAFF
cdr3_nt: TGTGCCAGCAGTGAAGGGGCATCGGCGAACACTGAAGCTTTCTTT

clone_size: NA
d_call: TRBD2
j_call: TRBJ2-3
v_call: TRBV6-4
cdr3_aa: CASSDSSGRSADTQYF
cdr3_nt: TGTGCCAGCAGTGACTCTAGCGGGAGGTCAGCAGATACGCAGTATTTT

clone_size: NA
d_call: NA
j_call: TRBJ2-1
v_call: TRBV5-1
cdr3_aa: CASSPEGQSYNEQFF
cdr3_nt: TGCGCCAGCAGCCCGGAGGGACAGTCCTACAATGAGCAGTTCTTC

clone_size: few
d_call: TRBD1
j_call: TRBJ1-2
v_call: TRBV23-1
cdr3_aa: CASSQSGTGNYGYTF
cdr3_nt: TGCGCCAGCAGTCAATCAGGGACAGGGAACTATGGCTACACCTTC